A single sample gave rise to the 30 T cell receptor beta chains below, sequenced in a study of response to subunit inactivated influenza vaccine. TCRdb used MiXCR to reprocess the RT-PCR reads, holding one entry per CDR3 protein. Of 700,000 to 900,000 distinct CDR3 sequences listed, 21% were seen once; the top ten hold roughly 10%. The source material was PBMCs from blood, sampled 5 days after vaccination. These receptors were collected from a man aged 50 to 60 who received an inactivated influenza vaccine.

The rearrangement links TRBV10-3 to TRBJ2-2, with 7 bases identical to TRBD2. The CDR3 spans 16 residues. In germline, CDR1 is ENHRY, CDR2 SYGVKD. Unmatched junction bases numbered 11, after V lost 6 bases and J lost 4 bases. In DNA, the CDR3 is TGTGCCATCAGCCCCGGAGGGAGGGCCGGCACCGGGGAGCTGTTTTTT. It encodes CAISPGGRAGTGELFF.

This clonotype has a handful of counts. The chain carries TRBV5-1 and TRBJ2-1, with a tentative D call TRBD1 (6 bases). The CDR3 is made up of 12 amino acids. Germline CDR1 SGHRS, CDR2 YFSETQ. V gave up 7 bases and J gave up 7 bases, with 12 bases separating them. CDR3 residues: CASRKGENEQFF. The CDR3 nucleotides read TGCGCCAGCCGGAAGGGGGAGAATGAGCAGTTCTTC.

The CDR3 DNA reads TGTGCCAGTAGTTACTCACGAAGATTGAACACTGAAGCTTTCTTT. Translation: CASSYSRRLNTEAFF. The genes are TRBV19 and TRBJ1-1; D gene ambiguous. V lost 5 bases to trimming and J lost 0 bases, with 13 bases between them. The CDR3 is 15 residues long. Germline lookup yields CDR1 LNHDA and CDR2 SQIVND (reference sequence).

The chain combines TRBV12-3 or TRBV12-4 with TRBJ2-2, with D possibly TRBD1 on 6 matching bases. The V and J ends lost 6 bases and 9 bases respectively, with 20 bases between them. The length of the CDR3 is 15 residues. DNA for the CDR3: TGTGCCAGCAGCTCCAAGGGGGTCGTTGGGAGGGAGCTGTTTTTT. Residues: CASSSKGVVGRELFF.

The rearrangement links TRBV5-1 to TRBJ2-3; the D gene is possibly TRBD2 (5 bases). CDR1 is SGHRS, CDR2 YFSETQ, per germline. The V gene lost 4 bases and the J gene lost 5 bases, with 17 bases spanning the gap. This CDR3 is built from 15 residues. In nucleotides, the CDR3 is TGCGCCAGCAGCCGAGGGTTACTAGACGAAGATACGCAGTATTTT. This encodes CASSRGLLDEDTQYF.

The table lists this clonotype with a few counts. The chain carries TRBV6-1 and TRBJ1-2; D remains ambiguous. The CDR3 extends over 13 amino acids. Trimming removed 6 bases at V and 6 bases at J, with 14 bases between. The germline gives CDR1 MNHNS, CDR2 SASEGT. CDR3 loop: CASRAVGEDGYTF. Here the CDR3 DNA reads TGTGCCAGCAGGGCGGTTGGGGAAGATGGCTACACCTTC.

Written as DNA, the CDR3 is TGTGCCAGCAGTCCAAGGGGGAAAACTGAAGCTTTCTTT. It encodes CASSPRGKTEAFF. The V call is TRBV12-3 or TRBV12-4, the J call TRBJ1-1; a possible D gene is TRBD1 (6 bases). The CDR3 sequence is 13 residues long. Trimming removed 5 bases at V and 5 bases at J, with 12 bases between.

The chain recombines TRBV4-3 with TRBJ2-3; D ambiguous. Trimming pared 3 bases from V and 6 bases from J, leaving 10 bases between. CDR3 length equals 13 residues. Germline V gene lookup returns CDR1 LGHNA and CDR2 YSLEER. CDR3 residues: CASSHQITDTQYF. Here the CDR3 DNA reads TGCGCCAGCAGCCACCAGATTACGGATACGCAGTATTTT.

In DNA, the CDR3 is TGCAGTGCTAGTGATAGGACTAGCGGGTCCTACAATGAGCAGTTCTTC. It codes for CSASDRTSGSYNEQFF. V and J are TRBV20-1 and TRBJ2-1; 11 positions agree with TRBD2. The length of the CDR3 is 16 residues. Germline V gives CDR1 DFQATT, CDR2 SNEGSKA (reference sequence). The ends lost 3 bases at V and 1 base at J; junction bases unmatched: 5.

The rearrangement links TRBV7-8 to TRBJ2-3, with D unclear. Germline V CDR1 and CDR2: SGHVS, FQNEAQ. The V gene lost 1 base and the J gene lost 11 bases, with 19 bases spanning the gap. This CDR3 has 15 residues. CDR3 in amino acids: CASSLEAHPQIGQYF. The CDR3 DNA follows: TGTGCCAGCAGCTTAGAAGCACATCCACAGATAGGGCAGTATTTT.

This rearrangement joins TRBV11-1 to TRBJ2-1; the D gene is possibly TRBD2 (6 bases). In germline, CDR1 is SGHAT, CDR2 FQDESV (reference sequence). Between the trimmed V and J ends, which lost 7 bases and 7 bases, there was a span of 23 bases. CDR3 length: 16 amino acids. The CDR3 reads CASTLMPGGSGNEQFF. CDR3 sequence (DNA): TGTGCCAGCACCCTTATGCCCGGTGGGAGCGGGAATGAGCAGTTCTTC.

This clonotype was counted once. The chain couples TRBV3-1 to TRBJ2-7, with 10 positions matching TRBD2. This CDR3 contains 18 residues. Germline-derived CDR1 and CDR2 are LGHDT and YNNKEL (reference sequence). J gave up 0 bases and V 4 bases, and 12 bases lay outside the gene matches. CDR3 residues: CASSPLPWGLANSYEQYF. The CDR3 nucleotides are TGTGCCAGCAGCCCCCTTCCGTGGGGACTAGCGAACTCCTACGAGCAGTACTTC.

V usage is TRBV15 and J usage is TRBJ2-5; D is unclear. The germline gives CDR1 LNHNV, CDR2 YYDKDF (reference sequence). This CDR3 comprises 12 residues. Trimming left V 2 bases short and J 2 bases short, with 3 bases between. The CDR3 nucleotides read TGTGCCACCAGCAGACCTCAAGAGACCCAGTACTTC. It codes for CATSRPQETQYF.

This chain joins TRBV20-1 and TRBJ2-7, with D hard to call. The V gene's germline CDR1 is DFQATT and CDR2 SNEGSKA (reference sequence). CDR3 length: 11 amino acids. V was cut by 2 bases and J by 4 bases, with 6 bases left in between. The CDR3 spells CSARLMYEQYF. CDR3 nucleotides: TGCAGTGCTAGACTGATGTACGAGCAGTACTTC.

This chain joins TRBV20-1 and TRBJ2-7; possibly TRBD2 for D (6 bases). Trimming pared 2 bases from V and 5 bases from J, leaving 22 bases between. CDR3 length equals 16 residues. Germline V gene lookup returns CDR1 DFQATT and CDR2 SNEGSKA (reference sequence). As DNA, the CDR3 is TGCAGTGCTAGACCGACTAGTCCCGGGAACATCAACGAGCAGTACTTC. Translating gives CSARPTSPGNINEQYF.

The sample holds a few counts of this clonotype. V is TRBV3-1 and J is TRBJ2-6; the match to TRBD2 covers 14 bases. CDR1 is LGHDT and CDR2 is YNNKEL in the germline V gene (reference sequence). The trim removed 4 bases at V and 3 bases at J, leaving 5 bases unmatched. The CDR3 totals 18 residues. The chain's CDR3 is CASSPQGLAGVGANVLTF. The CDR3 DNA reads TGTGCCAGCAGCCCTCAGGGACTAGCGGGGGTTGGGGCCAACGTCCTGACTTTC.

This clonotype was seen a handful of times. The chain combines TRBV6-5 with TRBJ1-1, with D tentatively TRBD1 (5 bases). Germline loops: CDR1 MNHEY, CDR2 SVGAGI. V shed 0 bases and J shed 5 bases, with 13 bases lying between them. There are 15 residues in the CDR3. In DNA form, the CDR3 reads TGTGCCAGCAGTTACTCCTGGGGACGGGAGACTGAAGCTTTCTTT. It encodes CASSYSWGRETEAFF.

In this sample, this clonotype turned up many times. The V and J genes are TRBV20-1 and TRBJ1-4; D ambiguous. The germline V gene encodes CDR1 DFQATT and CDR2 SNEGSKA (reference sequence). The V gene lost 3 bases and the J gene lost 4 bases, with 6 bases spanning the gap. The CDR3 is 12 amino acids. The CDR3 sequence: CSARVGNEKLFF. The DNA for the CDR3 is TGCAGTGCTAGGGTCGGTAATGAAAAACTGTTTTTT.

This clonotype was observed a few times. J is TRBJ2-3 and V is TRBV9, with 7 bases fitting TRBD1. The germline V gene encodes CDR1 SGDLS and CDR2 YYNGEE. Germline trimming cut 4 bases from V and 0 bases from J; bases unmatched to any gene: 8. This CDR3 spans 16 amino acids. DNA for the CDR3: TGTGCCAGCAGCCTTAGTACAGGGGAAAGCACAGATACGCAGTATTTT. Its protein product is CASSLSTGESTDTQYF.

Only a few counts were recorded for this clonotype. The CDR3 loop reads CASSYSTASGSTGANVLTF. The DNA of the CDR3 is TGTGCCAGCAGTTACTCGACGGCTAGCGGGAGTACTGGGGCCAACGTCCTGACTTTC. This sequence joins TRBV6-2 or TRBV6-3 and TRBJ2-6, with 10 positions matching TRBD2. Germline-derived CDR1 and CDR2 are MNHEY and SVGEGT. The CDR3 covers 19 residues. Germline trimming cut 0 bases from V and 2 bases from J; bases unmatched to any gene: 7.

This clonotype was detected only a few times. The chain joins TRBV28 to TRBJ2-5; 7 bases align to TRBD1. The CDR3 consists of 15 residues. CDR1 and CDR2 (germline): MDHEN, SYDVKM. V lost 3 bases and J lost 1; bases outside the gene matches: 5. The CDR3 loop reads CASSFRGQSQETQYF. In DNA, the CDR3 is TGTGCCAGCAGTTTTAGGGGACAGAGCCAAGAGACCCAGTACTTC.

The V and J genes are TRBV5-6 and TRBJ2-7; D uncertain. CDR3 length: 15 residues. Deletions cut 0 bases from V and 3 bases from J, with 13 bases between. Germline lookup yields CDR1 SGHDT and CDR2 YYEEEE. CDR3 residues: CASSLEGRKDYEQYF. CDR3 in DNA: TGTGCCAGCAGCTTGGAGGGCAGGAAGGACTACGAGCAGTACTTC.

The CDR3 is CASSTRDRTEAFF. CDR3 nucleotides: TGTGCCAGCAGCACCAGGGACCGCACTGAAGCTTTCTTT. The V call is TRBV12-3 or TRBV12-4, the J call TRBJ1-1, with D tentatively TRBD1 (5 bases). The ends were cut back, 6 bases at V and 4 bases at J, with 12 bases in the middle. This CDR3 has 13 residues.

This clonotype was counted between two and nine times. This rearrangement joins TRBV5-1 to TRBJ2-7; 8 nucleotides agree with TRBD2. J was trimmed by 3 bases and V by 4 bases; bases with no gene match: 9. Germline CDR1 is SGHRS and CDR2 is YFSETQ. The CDR3 sequence is 15 residues long. The CDR3 protein is CASSPKTSESYEQYF. The CDR3 DNA reads as TGCGCCAGCAGCCCCAAGACTAGCGAGAGCTACGAGCAGTACTTC.

Many counts were recorded for this clonotype. This chain connects TRBV4-3 to TRBJ2-7; 11 bases match TRBD1. The CDR3 has 16 residues. Losses at the gene ends were 5 bases for V and 4 bases for J; bases not matched to a gene: 10. The germline gives CDR1 LGHNA, CDR2 YSLEER. This chain's CDR3 is CASSLGQGATVYEQYF. The CDR3 region has the DNA TGCGCCAGCAGCTTAGGACAGGGGGCGACGGTTTACGAGCAGTACTTC.

The genes are TRBV5-6 and TRBJ2-5; 10 bases align to TRBD2. Germline V gives CDR1 SGHDT, CDR2 YYEEEE. CDR3 length equals 16 residues. V lost 0 bases to trimming and J lost 5 bases; unmatched junction nucleotides: 7. The CDR3 loop is CASSLGTSGRGETQYF. The CDR3 coding sequence is TGTGCCAGCAGCTTGGGGACTAGCGGAAGGGGGGAGACCCAGTACTTC.

The sample holds many counts of this clonotype. The chain employs TRBV29-1 and TRBJ2-1; 10 nucleotides agree with TRBD2. Unmatched junction bases numbered 20, after V lost 8 bases and J lost 7 bases. The CDR3 sequence is 17 residues long. CDR1 SQVTM and CDR2 ANQGSEA come from the germline V gene. CDR3 in DNA: TGCAGCATACGGACAGGGAGGAGCGGGAGGGCCGGGAATGAGCAGTTCTTC. This translates into CSIRTGRSGRAGNEQFF.

The chain couples TRBV28 to TRBJ2-7; possibly TRBD1 for D (5 bases). Trimming removed 5 bases from V and 8 bases from J, with 13 bases in between. The CDR3 spans 12 residues. Germline CDR1 is MDHEN and CDR2 is SYDVKM. CDR3 nucleotides: TGTGCCAGCAGTCGACAGTCTACTCAGCAGTACTTC. This encodes CASSRQSTQQYF.

This clonotype was seen only a few times. The V gene is TRBV5-1, the J gene TRBJ2-2, with TRBD1 matching 9 bases. The CDR3 covers 15 residues. Germline values: CDR1 SGHRS, CDR2 YFSETQ. J lost 8 bases, V lost 1 base, and 6 bases had no gene match. The CDR3, as DNA: TGCGCCAGCAGCTTGCTACAGGGGGCTGAAGGGGAGCTGTTTTTT. Amino acid sequence: CASSLLQGAEGELFF.

This chain uses TRBV14 with TRBJ2-3, with 7 bases matching TRBD2. V shed 5 bases and J 2 bases; nucleotides not matched to a gene: 4. CDR3 length: 14 residues. The germline V gene encodes CDR1 SGHDN and CDR2 FVKESK. For the CDR3, the DNA is TGTGCCAGCAGCTACGGGACTACCACAGATACGCAGTATTTT. It encodes CASSYGTTTDTQYF.